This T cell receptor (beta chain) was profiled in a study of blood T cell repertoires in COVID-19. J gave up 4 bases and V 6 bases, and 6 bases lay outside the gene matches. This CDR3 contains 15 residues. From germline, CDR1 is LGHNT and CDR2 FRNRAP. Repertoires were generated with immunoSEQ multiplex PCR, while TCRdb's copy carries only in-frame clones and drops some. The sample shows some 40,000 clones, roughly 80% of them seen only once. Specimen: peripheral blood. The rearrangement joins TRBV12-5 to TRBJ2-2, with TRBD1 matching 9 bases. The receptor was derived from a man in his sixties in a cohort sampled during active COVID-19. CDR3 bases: TGTGCTAGTGGCCTCGGACAGGGGAGCACCGGGGAGCTGTTTTTT. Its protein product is CASGLGQGSTGELFF.